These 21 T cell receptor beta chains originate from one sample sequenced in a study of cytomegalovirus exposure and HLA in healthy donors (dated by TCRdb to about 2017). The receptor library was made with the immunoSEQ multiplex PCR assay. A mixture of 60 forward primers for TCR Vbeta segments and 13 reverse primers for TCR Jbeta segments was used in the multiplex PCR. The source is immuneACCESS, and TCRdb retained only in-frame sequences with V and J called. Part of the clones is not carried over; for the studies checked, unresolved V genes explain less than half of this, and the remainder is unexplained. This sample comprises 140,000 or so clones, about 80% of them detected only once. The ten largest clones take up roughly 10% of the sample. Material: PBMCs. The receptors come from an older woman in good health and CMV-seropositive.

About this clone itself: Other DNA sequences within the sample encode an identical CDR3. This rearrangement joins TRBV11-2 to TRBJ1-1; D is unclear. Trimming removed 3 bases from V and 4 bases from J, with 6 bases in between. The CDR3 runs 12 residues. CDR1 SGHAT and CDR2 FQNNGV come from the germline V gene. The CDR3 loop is CASSFGGTEAFF. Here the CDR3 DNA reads TGTGCCAGCAGCTTTGGAGGCACTGAAGCTTTCTTT.

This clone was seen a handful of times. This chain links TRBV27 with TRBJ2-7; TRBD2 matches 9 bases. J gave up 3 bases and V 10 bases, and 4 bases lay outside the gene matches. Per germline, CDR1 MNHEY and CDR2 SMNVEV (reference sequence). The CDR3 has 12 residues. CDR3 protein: CAIGTSFYEQYF. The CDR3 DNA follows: TGTGCCATCGGGACTAGCTTCTACGAGCAGTACTTC.

The CDR3 nucleotides are TGTGCCAGCAGTTTTGGGGCCCCCACTGAAGCTTTCTTT. It is translated as CASSFGAPTEAFF. This sequence joins TRBV27 and TRBJ1-1; a weak D match, TRBD1 (5 bases). Trimming left V 3 bases short and J 4 bases short, with 9 bases between. The CDR3 runs 13 residues. Per the germline V gene, CDR1 is MNHEY and CDR2 is SMNVEV (reference sequence).

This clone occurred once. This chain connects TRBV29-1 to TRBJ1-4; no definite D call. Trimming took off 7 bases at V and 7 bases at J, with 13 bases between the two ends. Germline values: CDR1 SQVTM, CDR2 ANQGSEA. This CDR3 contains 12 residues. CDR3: CSGLGRSEKLFF. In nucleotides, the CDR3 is TGCAGCGGACTAGGGCGGAGTGAAAAACTGTTTTTT.

The CDR3 bases are TGTGCCAGCAGAGAGGAGGGTTTGAACTATGGCTACACCTTC. Its translation is CASREEGLNYGYTF. The V gene is TRBV28, the J gene TRBJ1-2; D unclear. The CDR3 spans 14 residues. The V gene's germline CDR1 is MDHEN and CDR2 SYDVKM. Trimming left V 6 bases short and J 2 bases short, with 13 bases between.

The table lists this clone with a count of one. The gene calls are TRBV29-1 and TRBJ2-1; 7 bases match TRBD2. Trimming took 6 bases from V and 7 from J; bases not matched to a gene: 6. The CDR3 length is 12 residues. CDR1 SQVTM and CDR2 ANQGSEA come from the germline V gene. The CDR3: CSVRSGENEQFF. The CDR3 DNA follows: TGCAGCGTACGAAGCGGGGAGAATGAGCAGTTCTTC.

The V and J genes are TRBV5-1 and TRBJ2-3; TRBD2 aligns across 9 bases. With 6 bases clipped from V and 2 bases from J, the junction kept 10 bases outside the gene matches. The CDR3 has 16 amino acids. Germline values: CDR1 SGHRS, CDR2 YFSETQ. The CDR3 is CASTPRAGGPTDTQYF. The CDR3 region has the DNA TGCGCCAGCACCCCCCGAGCGGGAGGACCCACAGATACGCAGTATTTT.

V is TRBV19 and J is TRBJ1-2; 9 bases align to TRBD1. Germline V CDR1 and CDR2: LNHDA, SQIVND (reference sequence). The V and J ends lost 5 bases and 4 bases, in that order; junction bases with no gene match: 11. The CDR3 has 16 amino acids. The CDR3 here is CASSSGRTGDSYGYTF. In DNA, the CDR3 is TGTGCCAGTAGTTCAGGGCGGACAGGGGACTCCTATGGCTACACCTTC. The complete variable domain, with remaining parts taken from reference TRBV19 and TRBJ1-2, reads DGGITQSPKYLFRKEGQNVTLSCEQNLNHDAMYWYRQDPGQGLRLIYYSQIVNDFQKGDIAEGYSVSREKKESFPLTVTSAQKNPTAFYLCASSSGRTGDSYGYTFGSGTRLTVV.

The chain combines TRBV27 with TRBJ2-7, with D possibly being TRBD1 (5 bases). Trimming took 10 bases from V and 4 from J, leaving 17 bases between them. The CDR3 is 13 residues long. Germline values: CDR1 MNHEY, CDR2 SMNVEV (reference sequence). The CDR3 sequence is CATSKETDYEQYF. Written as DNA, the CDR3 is TGTGCCACATCCAAGGAGACAGATTACGAGCAGTACTTC.

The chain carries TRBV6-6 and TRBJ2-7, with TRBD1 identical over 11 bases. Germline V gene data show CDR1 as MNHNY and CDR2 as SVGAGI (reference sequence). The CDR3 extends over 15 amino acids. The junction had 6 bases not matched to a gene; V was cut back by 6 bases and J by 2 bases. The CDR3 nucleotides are TGTGCCAGCAGCCAAAGGACAGGGGGCCCCTACGAGCAGTACTTC. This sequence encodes CASSQRTGGPYEQYF.

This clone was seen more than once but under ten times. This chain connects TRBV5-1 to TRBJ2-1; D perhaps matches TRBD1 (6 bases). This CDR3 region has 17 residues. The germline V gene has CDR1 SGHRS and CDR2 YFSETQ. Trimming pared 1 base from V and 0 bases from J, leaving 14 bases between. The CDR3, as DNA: TGCGCCAGCAGCTTGAACAGGGAGTTTATCTCCTACAATGAGCAGTTCTTC. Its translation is CASSLNREFISYNEQFF.

Here the CDR3 DNA reads TGCGCCAGCAGCGTAACTCGATTGGTCTACGAGCAGTACTTC. Amino acids: CASSVTRLVYEQYF. The gene calls are TRBV4-1 and TRBJ2-5; D is undetermined. The closer fit of TRBJ2-7 to the DNA end suggests the J call may be wrong. The length of the CDR3 is 14 residues. Germline CDR1 is MGHRA and CDR2 is YSYEKL.

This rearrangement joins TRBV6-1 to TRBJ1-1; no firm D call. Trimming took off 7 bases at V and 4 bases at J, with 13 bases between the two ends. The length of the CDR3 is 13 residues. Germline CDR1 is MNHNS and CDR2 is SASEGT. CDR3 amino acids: CASNEYEGTEAFF. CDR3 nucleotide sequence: TGTGCCAGCAATGAGTATGAGGGCACTGAAGCTTTCTTT.

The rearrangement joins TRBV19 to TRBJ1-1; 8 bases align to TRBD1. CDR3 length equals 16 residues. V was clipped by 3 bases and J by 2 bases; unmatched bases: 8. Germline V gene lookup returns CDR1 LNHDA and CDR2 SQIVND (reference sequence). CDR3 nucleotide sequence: TGTGCCAGTAGTATGGGACAGGTTCTTCGTAACACTGAAGCTTTCTTT. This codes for CASSMGQVLRNTEAFF. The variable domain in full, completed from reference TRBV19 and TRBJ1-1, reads DGGITQSPKYLFRKEGQNVTLSCEQNLNHDAMYWYRQDPGQGLRLIYYSQIVNDFQKGDIAEGYSVSREKKESFPLTVTSAQKNPTAFYLCASSMGQVLRNTEAFFGQGTRLTVV.

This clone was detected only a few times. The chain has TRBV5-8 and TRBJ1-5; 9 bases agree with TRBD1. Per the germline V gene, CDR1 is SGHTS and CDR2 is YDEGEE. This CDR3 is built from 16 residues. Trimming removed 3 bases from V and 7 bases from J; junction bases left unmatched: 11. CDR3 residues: CASSSDRDRAGQPQHF. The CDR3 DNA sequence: TGTGCCAGCAGCTCCGACCGGGACAGGGCAGGGCAGCCCCAGCATTTT. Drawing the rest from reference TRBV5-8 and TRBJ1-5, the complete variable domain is EAGVTQSPTHLIKTRGQQATLRCSPISGHTSVYWYQQALGLGLQFLLWYDEGEERNRGNFPPRFSGRQFPNYSSELNVNALELEDSALYLCASSSDRDRAGQPQHFGDGTRLSIL.

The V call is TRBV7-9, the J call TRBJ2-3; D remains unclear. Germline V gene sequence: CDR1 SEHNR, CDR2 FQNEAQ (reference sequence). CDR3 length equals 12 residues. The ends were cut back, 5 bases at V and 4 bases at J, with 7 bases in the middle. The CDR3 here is CASSPSPDTQYF. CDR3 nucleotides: TGTGCCAGCAGCCCTTCTCCAGATACGCAGTATTTT.

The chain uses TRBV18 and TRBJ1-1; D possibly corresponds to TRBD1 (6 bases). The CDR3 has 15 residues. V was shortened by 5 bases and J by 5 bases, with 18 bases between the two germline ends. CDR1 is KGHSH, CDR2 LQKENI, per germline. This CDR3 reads CASSGGTGRVTEAFF. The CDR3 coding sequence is TGTGCCAGCTCAGGCGGTACAGGGAGGGTTACTGAAGCTTTCTTT.

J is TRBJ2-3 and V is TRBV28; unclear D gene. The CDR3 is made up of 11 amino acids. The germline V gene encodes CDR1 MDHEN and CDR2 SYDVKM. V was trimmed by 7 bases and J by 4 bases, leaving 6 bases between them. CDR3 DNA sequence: TGTGCCAGCAAGCAGGCAGATACGCAGTATTTT. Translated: CASKQADTQYF.

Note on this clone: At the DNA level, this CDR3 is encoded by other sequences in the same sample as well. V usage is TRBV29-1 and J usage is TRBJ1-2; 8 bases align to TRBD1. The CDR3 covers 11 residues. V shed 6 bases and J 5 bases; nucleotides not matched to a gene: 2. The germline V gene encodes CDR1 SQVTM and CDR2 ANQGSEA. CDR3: CSVDRGYGYTF. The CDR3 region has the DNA TGCAGCGTCGACAGGGGATATGGCTACACCTTC.

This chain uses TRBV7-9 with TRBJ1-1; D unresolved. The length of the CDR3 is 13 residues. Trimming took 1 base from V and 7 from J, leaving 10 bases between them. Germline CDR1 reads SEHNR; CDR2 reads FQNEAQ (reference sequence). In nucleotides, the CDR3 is TGTGCCAGCAGCTTAGAGGAGAGGGATGAAGCTTTCTTT. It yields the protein CASSLEERDEAFF.

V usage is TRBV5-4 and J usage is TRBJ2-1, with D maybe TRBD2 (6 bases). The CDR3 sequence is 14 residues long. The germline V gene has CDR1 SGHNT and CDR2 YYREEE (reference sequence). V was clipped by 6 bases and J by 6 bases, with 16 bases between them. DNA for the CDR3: TGTGCCAGCACTTTCGGGGACTCCCCCAATGAGCAGTTCTTC. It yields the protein CASTFGDSPNEQFF.